This T cell receptor beta chain was identified during a study of T cell responses to AZD1222 COVID-19 vaccine (dated by TCRdb to 2020 to 2023). Concerning the study at large: AZD1222 recipients with second doses at about 4 weeks or about 12 weeks were pooled, because spike-specific TCR depth and breadth did not differ between schedules. A total of 230 to 250 trial participants underwent TCR sequencing, of whom roughly 210 received two doses of AZD1222 and some 25 received two doses of the MenACWY control vaccine. Trial participants were enrolled by age into subgroups of 18-55, 56-69 and 70-plus years, and around 140, 26 and 57 TCR-sequenced participants, respectively, were included in these subgroups. Findings and caveats that apply to the study as a whole: In the small 56-69-year group, the increase in depth fell short of significance, most likely because of low power. Epitopes outside the regions mutated in the B.1.351 and B.1.1.7 variants were reportedly recognized by nearly half of the unique spike-specific TCRs. Because no samples from the day 14 peak response were available, repertoires could be characterized only after the peak T cell response. Participants were mostly white British and included more females than males, and it was suggested by the authors that clonal diversity may have been underestimated. The vaccine-associated CD4 TCRs covered the entire spike protein, and the dominant responses fell in regions 160-218 and 743-854. After two AZD1222 doses, spike-specific TCR breadth and depth were significantly higher than at day 0 and than in MenACWY recipients. Conclusions about previously exposed vaccinees are limited, since just five to seven AZD1222 recipients were seropositive for SARS-CoV-2 at baseline.

The CDR3 regions of human TCRbeta chains were analyzed by immunosequencing. The authors processed their data as follows. Repertoire TCRs were checked for matches against a reference library of SARS-CoV-2-specific TCRs that had been generated using the MIRA antigen-specificity platform. Breadth meant the fraction of unique TCRs that were SARS-CoV-2-associated, whereas depth meant the fraction of total T cells that were SARS-CoV-2-associated. Using the MIRA data, every spike-specific TCR was mapped to the spike region that the TCR reacted to and assigned to either a CD4 or a CD8 class. Log10-transformed breadth and depth values were compared by one-way ANOVA with Sidak's multiple comparisons tests. Sourced from immuneACCESS, this table was stored by TCRdb with only in-frame sequences that have V and J called. A share of the clones is absent; for the studies checked, an unresolved V gene accounts for under half, and the remainder has no known explanation. That table furnishes V, J and clone size, whereas the DNA furnished D and trimming. The sample table holds about 140,000 clones, of which approximately 90% were seen once. The top ten hold around 3% of the sample.

Relative to germline, V is 3 bases shorter and J is 7 bases shorter, with 9 bases between their ends. Based on the germline V gene, the CDR1 and CDR2 sequences are KGHSH and LQKENI. CDR3 length: 12 amino acids, cysteine to phenylalanine. Only the CDR3 DNA stays, 36 bases, in frame from base 1. A note on this clone: The antigen this receptor binds is unknown. Nothing much larger sits one base from this clone, and base qualities are not available.

The label giving this sample's time point can be read as: baseline before first vaccination. Vaccinee samples were obtained from the UK trials COV001 and COV002, which included a single-blind randomized controlled phase 2/3 trial of AZD1222 (ChAdOx1 nCoV-19) in healthy adults. Trial participant PBMC samples were collected at day 0 and day 28 after the second dose for TCRbeta chain sequencing. The sample consisted of peripheral blood, taken on day 0 of AZD1222 vaccination. This receptor was identified in an adult in good health. The sequence joins TRBV18 to TRBJ1-2; TRBD1 could be the D gene, as 5 bases match. The CDR3 region has the sequence CASSPRGVGYTF. Here is the DNA: TGTGCCAGCTCACCCCGGGGCGTTGGCTACACCTTC.